The 14 T cell receptor beta chains given below trace back to one sample, sequenced in a study of blood T cell repertoires in COVID-19. Profiling relied on immunoSEQ multiplex PCR, and the TCRdb table lists in-frame clones only, not all of them. The sample consists of about 130,000 clones, roughly 86% of them appearing once. What was sequenced was peripheral blood. The source is a woman between 70 and 85 years old with COVID-19, enrolled during active disease.

The rearrangement joins TRBV11-3 to TRBJ1-1; a possible D gene is TRBD1 (6 bases). V gave up 1 base and J gave up 7 bases, with 13 bases separating them. Looked up from germline, CDR1 is SGHNT and CDR2 is YENEEA. CDR3 length: 14 amino acids. The CDR3 is CASSLGGGFGEAFF. Here the CDR3 DNA reads TGTGCCAGCAGCTTAGGAGGGGGTTTCGGTGAAGCTTTCTTT.

CDR3 DNA sequence: TGTGCCATCAGTGACGGGGGTAACTATGGCTACACCTTC. Translating it yields CAISDGGNYGYTF. This chain joins TRBV10-3 and TRBJ1-2; a possible D gene is TRBD1 (5 bases). This CDR3 contains 13 residues. With 3 bases removed from V and 1 base from J, the gap between germline ends came to 6 bases. CDR1 ENHRY and CDR2 SYGVKD come from the germline V gene.

The J gene is TRBJ2-4, the V gene TRBV5-6; D perhaps matches TRBD2 (6 bases). Trimming shortened V by 2 bases and J by 8 bases, and 11 bases separated the two germline ends. In germline, CDR1 is SGHDT, CDR2 YYEEEE. CDR3 length equals 13 residues. In nucleotides, the CDR3 is TGTGCCAGCAGCTTCTTTACGGGAGACATTCAGTACTTC. This codes for CASSFFTGDIQYF.

The rearrangement links TRBV13 to TRBJ1-3, with D possibly matching TRBD1 (6 bases). Germline assignment: CDR1 PRHDT and CDR2 FYEKMQ (reference sequence). CDR3 length: 15 residues. The germline V and J ends were trimmed by 0 bases and 2 bases, with 8 bases remaining between them. CDR3 residues: CASSLGTGPGNTIYF. Written as DNA, the CDR3 is TGTGCCAGCAGCTTAGGAACAGGGCCTGGAAACACCATATATTTT.

This chain joins TRBV6-6 and TRBJ1-2, with TRBD1 identical over 11 bases. Trimming removed 5 bases from V and 7 bases from J; junction bases left unmatched: 12. Germline V gene sequence: CDR1 MNHNY, CDR2 SVGAGI (reference sequence). The CDR3 totals 16 residues. CDR3: CASSPDVGTGGIGYTF. CDR3 coding DNA: TGTGCCAGCAGTCCGGACGTGGGGACAGGGGGGATTGGCTACACCTTC.

The chain has TRBV3-1 (or the pseudogene TRBV3-2) and TRBJ1-5, with D unclear. CDR3 length equals 16 residues. The V and J ends lost 1 base and 2 bases respectively, with 12 bases between them. CDR1 and CDR2 from the germline V gene are LGHDT and YNNKEL (reference sequence). CDR3 amino acids: CASSQAGGSGNQPQHF. The CDR3 DNA reads TGTGCCAGCAGCCAAGCGGGAGGGAGTGGCAATCAGCCCCAGCATTTT.

The rearrangement joins TRBV5-1 to TRBJ2-1, with a tentative D call TRBD1 (6 bases). V lost 5 bases and J lost 6, with 15 bases in between. Germline V gene data show CDR1 as SGHRS and CDR2 as YFSETQ. This CDR3 comprises 14 residues. CDR3 amino acids: CASSRTDTVNEQFF. CDR3 DNA sequence: TGCGCCAGCAGTAGGACAGATACAGTCAATGAGCAGTTCTTC. Based on the CDR3 plus reference TRBV5-1 and TRBJ2-1, the full variable domain is KAGVTQTPRYLIKTRGQQVTLSCSPISGHRSVSWYQQTPGQGLQFLFEYFSETQRNKGNFPGRFSGRQFSNSRSEMNVSTLELGDSALYLCASSRTDTVNEQFFGPGTRLTVL.

The J gene is TRBJ2-6, the V gene TRBV2, with no clear D. This CDR3 contains 16 residues. Germline CDR1 reads SNHLY; CDR2 reads FYNNEI. V was pared by 2 bases and J by 7 bases, with 15 bases between. The CDR3 sequence is CASSESGRRVANVLTF. The CDR3 DNA reads as TGTGCCAGCAGTGAATCCGGTCGTCGGGTTGCCAACGTCCTGACTTTC.

V is TRBV16 and J is TRBJ2-7; D may be TRBD1 (5 bases). With 5 bases removed from V and 3 bases from J, the gap between germline ends came to 11 bases. This CDR3 contains 13 residues. Germline CDR1 KGHSY, CDR2 FQNENV. CDR3 in amino acids: CASSENRYYEQYF. The CDR3 DNA reads TGTGCCAGCAGCGAAAACAGGTACTACGAGCAGTACTTC.

This chain joins TRBV2 and TRBJ2-1; 15 nucleotides agree with TRBD2. The CDR3 covers 18 residues. The germline V gene encodes CDR1 SNHLY and CDR2 FYNNEI. V dropped 4 bases and J dropped 3; count of bases not matched to a gene: 7. The CDR3 DNA is TGTGCCAGCAGTGCCCCTGGACTAGCGGGGGGGCGCTACAATGAGCAGTTCTTC. This translates into CASSAPGLAGGRYNEQFF. Full variable domain (remainder filled in from reference TRBV2 and TRBJ2-1): EPEVTQTPSHQVTQMGQEVILRCVPISNHLYFYWYRQILGQKVEFLVSFYNNEISEKSEIFDDQFSVERPDGSNFTLKIRSTKLEDSAMYFCASSAPGLAGGRYNEQFFGPGTRLTVL.

The gene calls are TRBV3-1 (or the pseudogene TRBV3-2) and TRBJ1-3, with 8 nucleotides matching TRBD1. Germline CDR1 reads LGHDT; CDR2 reads YNNKEL (reference sequence). The V segment lost 4 bases and the J segment 2 bases; nucleotides outside the gene matches: 4. The length of the CDR3 is 15 residues. CDR3 protein: CASSLRGPTGNTIYF. CDR3 nucleotides: TGTGCCAGCAGCCTCAGGGGGCCCACTGGAAACACCATATATTTT.

This clone was seen just once. The chain has TRBV5-4 and TRBJ2-5, with 8 bases lining up with TRBD1. This CDR3 has 13 residues. In germline, CDR1 is SGHNT, CDR2 YYREEE (reference sequence). V shed 4 bases, J shed 5 bases, and the junction held 4 bases outside the gene matches. CDR3 bases: TGTGCCAGCAGCCTGTGGACAGGGGAGACCCAGTACTTC. The encoded protein is CASSLWTGETQYF.

The chain couples TRBV28 to TRBJ1-6, with D perhaps TRBD1 (6 bases). Germline loops: CDR1 MDHEN, CDR2 SYDVKM. The CDR3 runs 16 residues. Trimming pared 10 bases from V and 5 bases from J, leaving 21 bases between. The CDR3, as DNA: TGTGCCACCACCGGGGGGCGCCCCCTTAATAATTCACCCCTCCACTTT. This translates into CATTGGRPLNNSPLHF. Drawing the rest from reference TRBV28 and TRBJ1-6, the complete variable domain is DVKVTQSSRYLVKRTGEKVFLECVQDMDHENMFWYRQDPGLGLRLIYFSYDVKMKEKGDIPEGYSVSREKKERFSLILESASTNQTSMYLCATTGGRPLNNSPLHFGNGTRLTVT.

The J gene is TRBJ1-3, the V gene TRBV29-1; D not certain. Germline V gene sequence: CDR1 SQVTM, CDR2 ANQGSEA. This CDR3 is built from 16 residues. Trimming pared 4 bases from V and 0 bases from J, leaving 16 bases between. Here the CDR3 reads CSVVGRFRGSGNTIYF. The CDR3 bases are TGCAGCGTTGTCGGTCGGTTTCGTGGCTCTGGAAACACCATATATTTT.